Shown below are 20 T cell receptor beta chains from a single sample sequenced in a study of patients and donors after allogeneic stem cell transplantation. A single record per CDR3 protein comes from TCRdb applying MiXCR to the RT-PCR reads. The data show hundreds of thousands of distinct CDR3 sequences, under 20% seen once. The sequencing sample was made of blood, either unsorted or a sorted T cell fraction (not recorded which). The source of these receptors is a human donor who was either an allogeneic HSCT recipient or a stem cell or donor lymphocyte infusion donor (not recorded which). It is not recorded whose cells these are; they may come from a transplant donor.

This clonotype has a handful of counts. The rearrangement joins TRBV6-2 or TRBV6-3 to TRBJ2-6; D uncertain. This CDR3 region has 14 residues. The germline V and J ends were trimmed by 0 bases and 7 bases, with 7 bases remaining between them. The germline V gene has CDR1 MNHEY and CDR2 SVGEGT. This CDR3 is CASSYSSVANVLTF. CDR3 bases: TGTGCCAGCAGTTACTCGAGTGTAGCCAACGTCCTGACTTTC.

This clonotype has only a few counts. The gene calls are TRBV3-1 and TRBJ2-3; D unresolved. Germline CDR1 is LGHDT and CDR2 is YNNKEL (reference sequence). V lost 3 bases and J lost 0, with 7 bases in between. CDR3 length: 14 residues. The CDR3 sequence: CASSQPPSTDTQYF. As DNA, the CDR3 is TGTGCCAGCAGCCAGCCGCCTAGCACAGATACGCAGTATTTT.

The CDR3 DNA reads TGTGCCAGCAGCCCCGAGAGATCTGGGGCCAACGTCCTGACTTTC. It specifies CASSPERSGANVLTF. The J gene is TRBJ2-6, the V gene TRBV3-1, with D hard to call. Looked up from germline, CDR1 is LGHDT and CDR2 is YNNKEL (reference sequence). V lost 4 bases, J lost 1 base, and 8 bases lay in between. CDR3 length equals 15 residues.

This clonotype was counted at least ten times. V usage is TRBV24-1 and J usage is TRBJ1-1, with 7 bases lining up with TRBD1. V shed 4 bases and J 5 bases; nucleotides not matched to a gene: 6. CDR1 is KGHDR, CDR2 SFDVKD, per germline. The CDR3 spans 14 residues. CDR3 nucleotides: TGTGCCACCAGTGAGACAGGGTGCAGGACTGAAGCTTTCTTT. This codes for CATSETGCRTEAFF.

This clonotype was observed a few times. V is TRBV7-3 and J is TRBJ2-5; 8 bases fit TRBD1. The germline gives CDR1 SGHTA, CDR2 FQGTGA. The CDR3 sequence is 15 residues long. Trimming took 3 bases from V and 4 from J; bases not matched to a gene: 7. The CDR3 DNA follows: TGTGCCAGCAGCTTGTCAGGGGGCCTTGGAGAGACCCAGTACTTC. Protein product: CASSLSGGLGETQYF.

This clonotype turned up a few times. The chain couples TRBV6-1 to TRBJ2-7, with D possibly being TRBD2 (5 bases). The CDR3 contains 16 residues. V was trimmed by 5 bases and J by 5 bases, leaving 22 bases between them. Germline assignment: CDR1 MNHNS and CDR2 SASEGT. The chain's CDR3 is CASSTNRTPKGNEQYF. DNA of the CDR3: TGTGCCAGCAGTACGAACCGGACTCCCAAAGGGAACGAGCAGTACTTC.

As regards this clonotype: A clone one base away is much larger, so this may be a read error. The CDR3 DNA reads as TGTGCCACCAGCAGAGACAGGGTTGGATCACCCCTCCAGTTT. Its protein product is CATSRDRVGSPLQF. This chain uses TRBV15 with TRBJ1-6, with a weak D call TRBD1 (5 bases). Germline assignment: CDR1 LNHNV and CDR2 YYDKDF (reference sequence). The CDR3 is made up of 14 amino acids. The full variable domain, completed using reference TRBV15 and TRBJ1-6, is DAMVIQNPRYQVTQFGKPVTLSCSQTLNHNVMYWYQQKSSQAPKLLFHYYDKDFNNEADTPDNFQSRRPNTSFCFLDIRSPGLGDTAMYLCATSRDRVGSPLQFGNGTRLTVT.

This clonotype was seen only a few times. The chain joins TRBV3-1 to TRBJ2-5; 7 positions agree with TRBD2. The CDR3 sequence is 18 residues long. Trimming cost V 3 bases and J 1 base; bases outside gene matches: 14. CDR1 and CDR2 from the germline V gene are LGHDT and YNNKEL (reference sequence). The CDR3 DNA follows: TGTGCCAGCAGCCATTTGAGGACTAGAAAAGGAGGCCAAGAGACCCAGTACTTC. It is translated as CASSHLRTRKGGQETQYF.

This chain links TRBV2 with TRBJ2-5, with TRBD2 matching 9 bases. This CDR3 region has 16 residues. The trim removed 6 bases at V and 5 bases at J, leaving 13 bases unmatched. From germline, CDR1 is SNHLY and CDR2 FYNNEI. CDR3 DNA sequence: TGTGCCAGCAGCTATAGCGGGAGTACGTTCTGGGAGACCCAGTACTTC. Encoded protein: CASSYSGSTFWETQYF.

This clonotype was observed a handful of times. The chain is built from TRBV4-1 and TRBJ2-5, with D perhaps TRBD1 or TRBD2 (5 bases each). Trimming stripped 6 bases from V and 4 bases from J, with 12 bases between. Looked up from germline, CDR1 is MGHRA and CDR2 is YSYEKL. This CDR3 has 13 amino acids. The CDR3 sequence: CASRSLGGETQYF. For the CDR3, the DNA is TGCGCCAGCAGATCCCTTGGGGGAGAGACCCAGTACTTC.

This clonotype came up a few times. V and J are TRBV20-1 and TRBJ1-2, with D possibly matching TRBD1 (5 bases). The CDR3 has 17 amino acids. Germline CDR1 reads DFQATT; CDR2 reads SNEGSKA (reference sequence). V was shortened by 2 bases and J by 4 bases, with 23 bases between the two germline ends. For the CDR3, the DNA is TGCAGTGCTAGATCCTCCGGGAACCCGGGGGGGGTCTATGGCTACACCTTC. It specifies CSARSSGNPGGVYGYTF.

The V call is TRBV7-9, the J call TRBJ1-1; TRBD1 might be the D (5 bases). V lost 5 bases, J lost 3 bases, and 16 bases lay in between. CDR1 is SEHNR, CDR2 FQNEAQ, per germline (reference sequence). This CDR3 contains 15 residues. For the CDR3, the DNA is TGTGCCAGCAGCCAGTTTCCAGGGCAGGACACTGAAGCTTTCTTT. It translates to CASSQFPGQDTEAFF.

This chain connects TRBV6-5 to TRBJ2-6; possibly TRBD1 for D (6 bases). V was clipped by 4 bases and J by 0 bases, with 7 bases between them. The CDR3 runs to 15 residues. Germline CDR1 is MNHEY and CDR2 is SVGAGI. The CDR3 DNA reads TGTGCCAGCAGTTCGACAGGCTCTGGGGCCAACGTCCTGACTTTC. It codes for CASSSTGSGANVLTF.

Ten or more counts support this clonotype. The gene calls are TRBV7-2 and TRBJ1-3; 7 bases agree with TRBD1. CDR3 length equals 16 residues. Germline V gene sequence: CDR1 SGHTA, CDR2 FQGNSA. V shed 4 bases, J shed 5 bases, and the junction held 11 bases outside the gene matches. Here the CDR3 reads CASSSPTGLLRNTIYF. CDR3 DNA sequence: TGTGCCAGCAGCTCTCCGACAGGGCTTTTAAGAAACACCATATATTTT.

In its sample, this clonotype was seen many times. The chain carries TRBV29-1 and TRBJ1-1, with 7 bases fitting TRBD1. This CDR3 contains 13 residues. V was clipped by 4 bases and J by 4 bases; unmatched bases: 6. CDR1 is SQVTM and CDR2 is ANQGSEA in the germline V gene. The CDR3 nucleotides are TGCAGCGTTGCAACAGGGGTGTCCACTGAAGCTTTCTTT. It encodes CSVATGVSTEAFF.

The V gene is TRBV6-2 or TRBV6-3, the J gene TRBJ1-5; D not resolved. Trimming took 8 bases from V and 0 from J, leaving 20 bases between them. There are 17 residues in the CDR3. From germline, CDR1 is MNHEY and CDR2 SVGEGT. The CDR3 DNA follows: TGTGCCAGCGCGATCCCCAAAGGGCGGTATAGCAATCAGCCCCAGCATTTT. Protein sequence: CASAIPKGRYSNQPQHF.

This clonotype was seen only a few times. The chain uses TRBV6-2 or TRBV6-3 and TRBJ2-3, with D possibly being TRBD1 (6 bases). Germline V lookup: CDR1 MNHEY, CDR2 SVGEGT. V was trimmed by 4 bases and J by 4 bases, leaving 18 bases between them. The CDR3 sequence is 16 residues long. This CDR3 is CASSSLFTGFPDTQYF. CDR3 in DNA: TGTGCCAGCAGTTCCCTATTCACAGGGTTCCCAGATACGCAGTATTTT.

This chain links TRBV11-2 with TRBJ1-1; tentatively, D is TRBD1 (6 bases). Trimming pared 5 bases from V and 4 bases from J, leaving 14 bases between. CDR1 and CDR2 from the germline V gene are SGHAT and FQNNGV. This CDR3 region has 14 residues. The CDR3 reads CASSVQGWSTEAFF. CDR3 nucleotide sequence: TGTGCCAGCAGCGTACAGGGTTGGAGCACTGAAGCTTTCTTT.

This clonotype was seen more than once but under ten times. The chain has TRBV7-9 and TRBJ1-1; possibly TRBD1 for D (6 bases). The CDR3 runs to 15 residues. Germline CDR1 is SEHNR and CDR2 is FQNEAQ (reference sequence). The V end was cut by 2 bases, the J end by 0 bases, with 10 bases between. The CDR3 DNA follows: TGTGCCAGCAGCTTATCTGGACAGATGAACACTGAAGCTTTCTTT. Translating gives CASSLSGQMNTEAFF.

The chain's CDR3 is CSARDRARNQPQHF. DNA for the CDR3: TGCAGTGCTAGGGACAGGGCGAGGAATCAGCCCCAGCATTTT. The chain links TRBV20-1 to TRBJ1-5; 8 nucleotides agree with TRBD1. The CDR3 contains 14 residues. Per the germline V gene, CDR1 is DFQATT and CDR2 is SNEGSKA (reference sequence). V shed 3 bases, J shed 4 bases, and the junction held 5 bases outside the gene matches.